A selection of T cell receptor beta chains follows, all from one sample in a study of blood T cell repertoires in COVID-19. Sequencing used immunoSEQ multiplex PCR; TCRdb keeps in-frame clones, though not all of them. The sample lists 45,000 to 50,000 clones, 85% to 90% occurring once. Material: peripheral blood. The receptors derive from a human donor in a cohort sampled during active COVID-19. CDR3s include the opening cysteine and the closing phenylalanine or tryptophan. Fields, in order: clone size, D gene, J gene, V gene, CDR3 DNA, CDR3 protein. D genes are given only for firm matches. A row's size may be missing; if present it is once, few, many or a size class.

NA | TRBD2 | TRBJ2-7 | TRBV6-4 | TGTGCCAGCAGCCCTAGCGGTTCAGGTGAGCAGTACTTC | CASSPSGSGEQYF
NA | NA | TRBJ1-4 | TRBV30 | TGTGCCTGGAGAGAGCCGCTTAATGAAAAACTGTTTTTT | CAWREPLNEKLFF
NA | NA | TRBJ1-2 | TRBV11-2 | TGTGCCAGCAGCTTGGGGGGGGCTAACTATGGCTACACCTTC | CASSLGGANYGYTF
NA | TRBD1 | TRBJ1-6 | TRBV5-4 | TGTGCCAGCAGAATGACAGGGAGTAATTCACCCCTCCACTTT | CASRMTGSNSPLHF
NA | NA | TRBJ2-3 | TRBV7-9 | TGTGCCAGCAGCTTAGGGCAGGGTGCATTAACAACTAGCACAGATACGCAGTATTTT | CASSLGQGALTTSTDTQYF
NA | NA | TRBJ1-2 | TRBV6-5 | TGTGCCAGCAGTTACCGAAGGCCACAGGACTATGGCTACACCTTC | CASSYRRPQDYGYTF
NA | NA | TRBJ1-2 | TRBV9 | TGTGCCAGCAGCGTATCCCGACAGGACTATGGCTACACCTTC | CASSVSRQDYGYTF
NA | NA | TRBJ2-2 | TRBV11-2 | TGTGCCAGCAGCTTAATGCCCAGCGGAAACACCGGGGAGCTGTTTTTT | CASSLMPSGNTGELFF
NA | NA | TRBJ2-3 | TRBV6-5 | TGTGCCAGCAGTTACTCGAACGGCGGGAATACGCAGTATTTT | CASSYSNGGNTQYF
NA | TRBD2 | TRBJ2-3 | TRBV3-1/TRBV3-2 | TGTGCCAGCAGCCAAGAGGCTAGCGGGGGCACAGATACGCAGTATTTT | CASSQEASGGTDTQYF
NA | NA | TRBJ1-4 | TRBV2 | TGTGCCAGCAGTGAACGGGGGAATGATGAAAAACTGTTTTTT | CASSERGNDEKLFF
NA | TRBD1 | TRBJ2-1 | TRBV28 | TGTGCCAGCAGTACAGGGGGGAATGAGCAGTTCTTC | CASSTGGNEQFF
few | NA | TRBJ2-7 | TRBV21-1 | TGTGCCAGCAGCCGCCGGACAGGGGGAGGCTACGAGCAGTACTTC | CASSRRTGGGYEQYF